Below are 13 T cell receptor beta chains sequenced from a single sample in a study of T cell changes during pregnancy in multiple sclerosis. Measured with immunoSEQ multiplex PCR; TCRdb has only the in-frame clones, and not every one. The sample has under 110,000 clones, roughly nine tenths seen once. The input for sequencing was peripheral blood, taken before pregnancy. Every receptor here comes from a female donor with multiple sclerosis, enrolled in a pregnancy study.

V usage is TRBV11-3 and J usage is TRBJ2-3, with 8 bases fitting TRBD2. The CDR3 has 17 amino acids. In germline, CDR1 is SGHNT, CDR2 YENEEA. V lost 2 bases and J lost 2; bases outside the gene matches: 9. In nucleotides, the CDR3 is TGTGCCAGCAGCTTATTTGCGGGGGGATTATCCACAGATACGCAGTATTTT. Translating gives CASSLFAGGLSTDTQYF.

This sequence joins TRBV21-1 and TRBJ1-5; the table's TRBD1 call for D was not verified on the DNA. TRBV21-1 is recorded as a pseudogene. The CDR3 is 16 amino acids. The CDR3 loop reads CASRQGSSISNQPQHF. Written as DNA, the CDR3 is TGTGCCAGCAGACAGGGGAGTTCTATCAGCAATCAGCCCCAGCATTTT.

CDR3 coding DNA: TGTGCCAGCAGCTTGGGGGAGGGGAACACCGGGGAGCTGTTTTTT. Translation gives CASSLGEGNTGELFF. This rearrangement joins TRBV5-5 to TRBJ2-2, with 7 bases matching TRBD2. Germline V gives CDR1 SGHKS, CDR2 YYEKEE (reference sequence). Germline trimming cut 0 bases from V and 1 base from J; bases unmatched to any gene: 0. There are 15 residues in the CDR3.

The chain is built from TRBV4-2 and TRBJ1-5; D unclear. The germline CDR1 and CDR2 sequences are LGHNA and YNFKEQ. The CDR3 consists of 13 residues. Trimming cost V 5 bases and J 7 bases, with 12 bases left between them. The CDR3 bases are TGTGCCAGCAGCAAGACTATGGAACAGCCCCAGCATTTT. Translating gives CASSKTMEQPQHF.

The chain couples TRBV10-1 to TRBJ1-2; 8 positions agree with TRBD1. V lost 7 bases, J lost 2 bases, and 6 bases stayed unmatched. CDR1 and CDR2 (germline): WNHNN, SYGVQD (reference sequence). The CDR3 consists of 14 residues. Here the CDR3 DNA reads TGCGCCAGCAACGACAGGGGAGGCAACTATGGCTACACCTTC. This codes for CASNDRGGNYGYTF.

The V call is TRBV5-4, the J call TRBJ2-3; D is perhaps TRBD2 (5 bases). The CDR3 sequence is 16 residues long. V lost 4 bases and J lost 0, with 15 bases in between. Germline V gives CDR1 SGHNT, CDR2 YYREEE (reference sequence). The CDR3 is CASSPAIGGSTDTQYF. The DNA of the CDR3 is TGTGCCAGCAGCCCAGCAATTGGCGGGAGCACAGATACGCAGTATTTT.

CDR3 nucleotide sequence: TGCGCCAGCCAACTAGCGGCTTTTAAGAATGAGCAGTTCTTC. Translating gives CASQLAAFKNEQFF. This chain links TRBV5-1 with TRBJ2-1, with 8 bases that match TRBD2. The CDR3 spans 14 residues. J lost 7 bases, V lost 7 bases, and 10 bases had no gene match. Germline CDR1 and CDR2: SGHRS and YFSETQ.

The chain links TRBV28 to TRBJ1-1; TRBD1 might be the D (5 bases). Per the germline V gene, CDR1 is MDHEN and CDR2 is SYDVKM. The CDR3 runs to 14 residues. Trimming removed 8 bases at V and 0 bases at J, with 13 bases between. In DNA, the CDR3 is TGTGCCAGCGGAACAGGCGCTTTGAACACTGAAGCTTTCTTT. This translates into CASGTGALNTEAFF.

The chain is built from TRBV7-2 and TRBJ1-5, with D perhaps TRBD1 (6 bases). CDR3 length: 12 amino acids. V was shortened by 5 bases and J by 7 bases, with 9 bases between the two germline ends. Germline values: CDR1 SGHTA, CDR2 FQGNSA. CDR3 nucleotides: TGTGCCAGCAGCCGCGACAGGCAGCCCCAGCATTTT. Residues: CASSRDRQPQHF.

This chain connects TRBV7-9 to TRBJ2-3, with TRBD2 matching 11 bases. This CDR3 spans 16 amino acids. CDR1 and CDR2 (germline): SEHNR, FQNEAQ (reference sequence). The V gene end was trimmed by 4 bases and the J gene end by 8 bases; junction bases not matched to a gene: 11. CDR3 in DNA: TGTGCCAGCAGCTCCCCTCCGGGACTAGCGGTGGGTACGCAGTATTTT. Translating it yields CASSSPPGLAVGTQYF.

The chain has TRBV6-5 and TRBJ2-7; 8 positions agree with TRBD1. V lost 6 bases to trimming and J lost 0 bases; unmatched junction nucleotides: 4. CDR3 length: 14 residues. Germline V gene data show CDR1 as MNHEY and CDR2 as SVGAGI. CDR3 sequence reads: CASSRDRSSYEQYF. The CDR3 DNA reads as TGTGCCAGCAGCCGGGACAGGAGCTCCTACGAGCAGTACTTC.

This clone appeared a single time. This chain connects TRBV5-6 to TRBJ1-2, with D possibly being TRBD1 (5 bases). V was pared by 6 bases and J by 4 bases, with 13 bases between. Germline values: CDR1 SGHDT, CDR2 YYEEEE. This CDR3 is built from 13 residues. In DNA form, the CDR3 reads TGTGCCAGCAACCCACAGGAGTCCTATGGCTACACCTTC. This translates into CASNPQESYGYTF.

The chain combines TRBV29-1 with TRBJ1-5; 7 nucleotides match TRBD1. The CDR3 loop spans 13 amino acids. The V segment lost 6 bases and the J segment 4 bases; nucleotides outside the gene matches: 6. CDR1 and CDR2 from the germline V gene are SQVTM and ANQGSEA. For the CDR3, the DNA is TGCAGCGTCGCAGACAGGGCTAATCAGCCCCAGCATTTT. It specifies CSVADRANQPQHF.